The 23 T cell receptor beta chains below come from one sample, sequenced in a study of blood T cell repertoires in COVID-19. Assay: immunoSEQ multiplex PCR; the TCRdb copy retains only in-frame clones and omits some. The sample shows around 260,000 clones, less than 85% of them seen only once. The source material was peripheral blood. These receptor sequences come from a man in his fifties or sixties who had recovered from COVID-19.

The rearrangement uses TRBV20-1 and TRBJ1-2; D is perhaps TRBD1 (6 bases). CDR1 is DFQATT, CDR2 SNEGSKA, per germline (reference sequence). There are 11 residues in the CDR3. Trimming left V 6 bases short and J 8 bases short, with 13 bases between. The CDR3 is CSAGAGSGYTF. CDR3 in DNA: TGCAGTGCGGGGGCAGGGAGCGGCTACACCTTC.

The chain is built from TRBV2 and TRBJ1-1; 8 positions agree with TRBD1. This CDR3 is 15 amino acids long. Trimming removed 2 bases from V and 0 bases from J; junction bases left unmatched: 2. Germline CDR1 reads SNHLY; CDR2 reads FYNNEI. In DNA form, the CDR3 reads TGTGCCAGCAGTGAACAGGGGGCGGTGAACACTGAAGCTTTCTTT. It translates to CASSEQGAVNTEAFF.

In its sample, this clone was seen once. The rearrangement uses TRBV11-2 and TRBJ2-3, with TRBD2 matching 11 bases. The CDR3 contains 15 residues. The J segment lost 4 bases and the V segment lost 5 bases, leaving 5 bases of the junction unmatched. Germline-derived CDR1 and CDR2 are SGHAT and FQNNGV. CDR3 coding DNA: TGTGCCAGCAGCCCGGGACTAGCGGTCGCAGATACGCAGTATTTT. Its translation: CASSPGLAVADTQYF.

The rearrangement uses TRBV18 and TRBJ2-3, with 13 bases lining up with TRBD2. The CDR3 covers 18 residues. With 4 bases clipped from V and 2 bases from J, the junction kept 9 bases outside the gene matches. The germline V gene has CDR1 KGHSH and CDR2 LQKENI. The CDR3 is CASSRDSGTSGITDTQYF. CDR3 bases: TGTGCCAGCTCACGCGATTCCGGGACTAGCGGGATCACAGATACGCAGTATTTT.

J is TRBJ2-3 and V is TRBV5-1; unclear D gene. This CDR3 region has 16 residues. CDR1 and CDR2 (germline): SGHRS, YFSETQ. V gave up 0 bases and J gave up 2 bases, with 13 bases separating them. The CDR3 sequence is CASSLGFAQATDTQYF. The CDR3 DNA follows: TGCGCCAGCAGCTTGGGCTTCGCCCAAGCCACAGATACGCAGTATTTT.

This rearrangement joins TRBV9 to TRBJ2-7, with 8 bases aligning to TRBD2. This CDR3 comprises 17 residues. CDR1 and CDR2 (germline): SGDLS, YYNGEE. The V gene end was trimmed by 3 bases and the J gene end by 6 bases; junction bases not matched to a gene: 17. The CDR3 sequence: CASSADPGTSNWGEQYF. In DNA, the CDR3 is TGTGCCAGCAGCGCTGACCCCGGGACTAGTAACTGGGGCGAGCAGTACTTC.

J is TRBJ2-2 and V is TRBV11-3, with TRBD1 matching over 8 bases. Germline lookup yields CDR1 SGHNT and CDR2 YENEEA. The CDR3 consists of 15 residues. Trimming at V came to 0 bases and at J to 6 bases, leaving 3 bases not matched to a gene. The DNA for the CDR3 is TGTGCCAGCAGCTTAGAGACAGGGGACGCCGGGGAGCTGTTTTTT. Translation gives CASSLETGDAGELFF.

The V gene is TRBV6-2 or TRBV6-3, the J gene TRBJ2-1, with TRBD2 matching over 12 bases. The J segment lost 4 bases and the V segment lost 2 bases, leaving 6 bases of the junction unmatched. This CDR3 comprises 17 residues. CDR1 MNHEY and CDR2 SVGEGT come from the germline V gene. The chain's CDR3 is CASSYHPGLAGYNEQFF. CDR3 coding DNA: TGTGCCAGCAGTTACCACCCCGGACTAGCGGGGTACAATGAGCAGTTCTTC.

The rearrangement joins TRBV9 to TRBJ1-1; no firm D call. The CDR3 has 15 amino acids. Trimming cost V 0 bases and J 1 base, with 10 bases left between them. Germline CDR1 SGDLS, CDR2 YYNGEE. In DNA form, the CDR3 reads TGTGCCAGCAGCGTAGGCGCACAGACGAACACTGAAGCTTTCTTT. As protein: CASSVGAQTNTEAFF.

The V gene is TRBV5-1, the J gene TRBJ1-1, with unresolved D. The V gene's germline CDR1 is SGHRS and CDR2 YFSETQ. The CDR3 has 11 residues. V was cut by 3 bases and J by 8 bases, with 8 bases left in between. The CDR3 nucleotides are TGCGCCAGCAGCTCGCAAACAGAAGCTTTCTTT. It codes for CASSSQTEAFF.

V is TRBV3-1 (or the pseudogene TRBV3-2) and J is TRBJ1-4, with 8 bases aligning to TRBD1. Germline V gives CDR1 LGHDT, CDR2 YNNKEL (reference sequence). V was pared by 4 bases and J by 7 bases, with 8 bases of the junction left unmatched. This CDR3 has 15 residues. The CDR3 DNA reads as TGTGCCAGCAGCCGCACCACAGGGGGACGTGAAAAACTGTTTTTT. Its translation: CASSRTTGGREKLFF.

The J gene is TRBJ2-7, the V gene TRBV28; maybe TRBD2 (6 bases). CDR1 MDHEN and CDR2 SYDVKM come from the germline V gene. The CDR3 is made up of 12 amino acids. V lost 7 bases to trimming and J lost 3 bases, with 10 bases between them. The DNA of the CDR3 is TGTGCCAGCAAAAGGGAGGACTACGAGCAGTACTTC. It encodes CASKREDYEQYF.

Details on this clone: Additional DNA sequences in this sample encode the identical CDR3. The J gene is TRBJ2-1, the V gene TRBV20-1, with D perhaps matching TRBD1 (5 bases). Trimming left V 6 bases short and J 0 bases short, with 12 bases between. CDR3 size: 14 residues. Germline V gene data show CDR1 as DFQATT and CDR2 as SNEGSKA (reference sequence). In DNA form, the CDR3 reads TGCAGTGCGAGTAGACAGAGCTCCTACAATGAGCAGTTCTTC. This codes for CSASRQSSYNEQFF.

The chain links TRBV9 to TRBJ1-4, with a possible D match to TRBD1 (5 bases). The CDR3 consists of 16 residues. The germline V and J ends were trimmed by 0 bases and 4 bases, with 13 bases remaining between them. Germline values: CDR1 SGDLS, CDR2 YYNGEE. CDR3 amino acids: CASSVGSGLLNEKLFF. The CDR3 region has the DNA TGTGCCAGCAGCGTAGGTTCAGGGCTACTTAATGAAAAACTGTTTTTT.

J is TRBJ2-7 and V is TRBV10-3; 10 positions match TRBD1. CDR1 is ENHRY, CDR2 SYGVKD, per germline. The V segment lost 6 bases and the J segment 5 bases; nucleotides outside the gene matches: 4. CDR3 size: 13 residues. The chain's CDR3 is CAIRSGTGDEQYF. The DNA for the CDR3 is TGTGCCATCAGGTCCGGGACAGGGGACGAGCAGTACTTC.

This clone was observed a few times. The V gene is TRBV6-5, the J gene TRBJ2-2, with 8 bases matching TRBD1. Germline V CDR1 and CDR2: MNHEY, SVGAGI. The CDR3 extends over 14 amino acids. V was pared by 8 bases and J by 3 bases, with 5 bases of the junction left unmatched. CDR3: CASRDRPDTGELFF. DNA of the CDR3: TGTGCCAGCCGGGACAGGCCGGACACCGGGGAGCTGTTTTTT.

The chain joins TRBV4-1 to TRBJ1-1, with D possibly being TRBD1 (5 bases). CDR1 and CDR2 from the germline V gene are MGHRA and YSYEKL. The V gene lost 1 base and the J gene lost 0 bases, with 6 bases spanning the gap. The CDR3 totals 14 residues. The CDR3 sequence: CASSQGQMNTEAFF. DNA for the CDR3: TGCGCCAGCAGCCAAGGACAGATGAACACTGAAGCTTTCTTT.

The V and J genes are TRBV30 and TRBJ1-5; TRBD1 might be the D (5 bases). The CDR3 contains 17 residues. The germline V gene encodes CDR1 GTSNPN and CDR2 SVGIG (reference sequence). Trimming pared 0 bases from V and 4 bases from J, leaving 19 bases between. CDR3 in amino acids: CAWSVGSGGFGNQPQHF. The CDR3 DNA reads as TGTGCCTGGAGTGTAGGGTCGGGGGGATTCGGGAATCAGCCCCAGCATTTT. Complete variable domain (other parts from reference TRBV30 and TRBJ1-5): SQTIHQWPATLVQPVGSPLSLECTVEGTSNPNLYWYRQAAGRGLQLLFYSVGIGQISSEVPQNLSASRPQDRQFILSSKKLLLSDSGFYLCAWSVGSGGFGNQPQHFGDGTRLSIL.

V usage is TRBV4-1 and J usage is TRBJ1-2, with TRBD1 identical over 9 bases. Germline V gene lookup returns CDR1 MGHRA and CDR2 YSYEKL. This CDR3 is built from 14 residues. V shed 6 bases, J shed 4 bases, and the junction held 6 bases outside the gene matches. The CDR3 reads CASSQTTGGYGYTF. In nucleotides, the CDR3 is TGCGCCAGCAGTCAGACGACAGGGGGCTATGGCTACACCTTC.

V and J are TRBV7-8 and TRBJ2-7; 8 positions agree with TRBD1. The V and J ends lost 5 bases and 3 bases, in that order; junction bases with no gene match: 6. The CDR3 runs to 14 residues. The germline CDR1 and CDR2 sequences are SGHVS and FQNEAQ. The CDR3 coding sequence is TGTGCCAGCAGCGTAGGACAGGGTCGCTACGAGCAGTACTTC. This encodes CASSVGQGRYEQYF.

The rearrangement links TRBV11-2 to TRBJ2-3; D not resolved. Germline loops: CDR1 SGHAT, CDR2 FQNNGV. Trimming cost V 5 bases and J 2 bases, with 11 bases left between them. This CDR3 has 14 amino acids. CDR3: CASSPSRHTDTQYF. The CDR3 nucleotides read TGTGCCAGCAGCCCCTCGCGCCACACAGATACGCAGTATTTT.

This clone has only a few counts. V is TRBV9 and J is TRBJ1-2; 10 bases are shared with TRBD1. The CDR3 consists of 13 residues. The germline V gene encodes CDR1 SGDLS and CDR2 YYNGEE. The V gene end was trimmed by 4 bases and the J gene end by 5 bases; junction bases not matched to a gene: 2. In DNA, the CDR3 is TGTGCCAGCAGCCGGACAGGGGGATATGGCTACACCTTC. Residues: CASSRTGGYGYTF.

As regards this clone: Other DNA sequences in this sample translate to the same CDR3. V is TRBV18 and J is TRBJ1-4, with D possibly TRBD1 on 6 matching bases. Germline CDR1 KGHSH, CDR2 LQKENI. The CDR3 totals 15 residues. Trimming removed 1 base from V and 0 bases from J, with 6 bases in between. CDR3 sequence: CASSPRTATNEKLFF. The DNA for the CDR3 is TGTGCCAGCTCACCACGGACAGCAACTAATGAAAAACTGTTTTTT.